This TCR beta chain was identified in a study of naive and memory T cell subsets (TCRdb year 2017). The study in broad terms: An open-source, UMI-based TCR alpha and beta sequencing pipeline was applied to sorted naive and memory peripheral blood T cell subsets. Complete agreement was observed between the functional CMV T cell responses and the IgG serology results. RNA was DNase-treated and reverse transcribed with TCR constant-region primers, mostly using SuperScript III.

Library preparation was by UMI-ligation and nested PCR. The beta constant-region primer consisted of an equimolar mixture of two oligonucleotides that together covered TRBC1 and TRBC2. Four rounds of PCR were used to amplify ligated cDNA, with nested alpha and beta constant-region primers being used together with the SP2 primer. T4 RNA ligase 1 ligated a single-stranded oligonucleotide carrying the SP2 primer and a 12-nucleotide UMI to the cDNA 3' end. The ligation reaction was kept at 16 degrees C for roughly 20-24 hours. To avoid over-amplification, PCR2 was usually performed as a SYBR Green qPCR and halted once a predetermined threshold was reached. Apart from the first purification, every purification step used Agencourt AMPure XP magnetic beads. Library amounts were measured by Qubit and library quality was assessed on a TapeStation, where the main peak was expected at around 650 bp. Pooled libraries were sequenced on an Illumina MiSeq with v2 2x251 paired-end kits, typically giving roughly 0.95-2.1 million reads per sample. Libraries were pooled at about 4 nM per sample, and roughly 4.5-7.5% PhiX was added to improve cluster recognition. On the authors' methods: FASTQ reads processed by Demultiplexor were assigned V and J genes by Decombinator through tag matching that tolerated a single base-pair mismatch. Collapsinator relied on UMIs to fix sequencing errors as well as frequency errors caused by PCR heterogeneity. TCRs were translated and CDR3s were extracted from the conserved cysteine to the FGXG phenylalanine by CDR3Translator, with non-productive sequences being flagged. Gini, Shannon entropy and inverse Simpson indices were computed after subsampling the repertoires to the same number of UMI-defined TCRs. Clonotype abundance distributions were fitted to a power law by maximum likelihood within the linear range. For one naive CD8 sample, the pipeline and MIGEC produced similar UMI counts, unique TCR numbers and clonal distributions. One analysis removed from the naive repertoire any naive TCRs that were also present in any memory subset from the same donor. Repertoires were searched for 7,322 CMV-associated CDR3 sequences compiled from VDJdb and a published dataset. The public reads were reanalyzed by TCRdb: fastp trimming at Q25, MiXCR alignment, in-frame beta chains only. Each CDR3 protein appears once, grouped with its most common genes and DNA. The V and J calls shown here were made by TCRdb, not taken from the authors' results. The sample includes around 140,000 distinct CDR3 sequences, with under 25% observed a single time. The leading ten clones occupy about 0.57% of the sample.

Trimming takes 4 bases from V and 4 bases from J, and the germline ends sit 16 bases apart. Including cysteine and phenylalanine, the CDR3 has 16 amino acids. The kept DNA is CDR3 alone, 48 bases in frame from the first base. The germline V gene yields MGHRA for CDR1 and YSYEKL for CDR2. Separate amplification of TCR alpha and beta chain libraries was performed from the second PCR step onward. The CMV status of each donor was determined by measuring IFNgamma production from CD4+ T cells after fresh PBMCs had been stimulated overnight with CMV viral lysate. CD4 T cells were positively selected with Miltenyi beads, followed by positive selection of CD8 T cells from the CD4-negative fraction. Cells stained for CD3, CD4, CD8, CD45RA, CD27 and a live/dead dye were sorted on a BD Aria II into four subsets by CD45RA and CD27. A few healthy volunteers provided blood, and the blood of each volunteer was split into CD4 and CD8 T cells and then into four differentiation subsets. Approximately 120 ml of peripheral blood was collected from each donor, and PBMC were isolated from the blood using Ficoll-Paque PLUS density-gradient centrifugation. Sorted cells were lysed in RLT buffer, after which RNA was extracted using a Qiagen RNeasy kit and stored at -80 degrees C.

Of note for this clonotype: Its antigen is unknown. No qualities accompany the bases; no much larger clone lies one base away.

Paper-wide results and their limitations: In both CD4 and CD8 cells, the Gini index increased while Shannon and inverse Simpson diversity decreased from naive through CM, EM and EMRA. Naive repertoires, especially CD8, contained a few larger clonotypes, possibly memory cells re-expressing CD45RA. The repertoire findings for the naive and memory subsets could not be validated, as no ground truth was available. A clonotype was defined as a single alpha or beta chain sequence rather than as a paired alpha/beta receptor. The abundance of TCRs followed a power law with an exponent that differed between naive and memory subsets yet stayed consistent across the three individuals. RNA-based TCR counts may be affected by expression changes linked to T cell activation and differentiation. After error correction, over 95% of naive TCR sequences appeared only once, giving much steeper abundance distributions than memory subsets.

The sample taken for sequencing was naive CD8+ T cells from blood. The cell subset or site label of this sample denotes: naive T cells, CD45RA high CD27+. This chain joins TRBV4-1 to TRBJ1-4; the D gene remains uncertain. The sequence was collected from a human donor in good health. The bases are TGCGCCAGCAGCCCCCTGTTCGGGCAGCTTAATGAAAAACTGTTTTTT. Translated, it reads CASSPLFGQLNEKLFF.